What follows is one TCR beta chain and its context. The data were obtained in a study of blood T cell repertoires in COVID-19. Background on the study: Samples came from the United States, Italy and Spain, spanning acute and convalescent COVID-19. The analysed material was cDNA or gDNA that came from T cells, B-cell-depleted T cells, or PBMCs.

TCRdb's table, derived via immunoSEQ multiplex PCR, lists solely in-frame clones and lacks some. The sample holds about 300,000 clones, 88% seen once. This CDR3 is 16 amino acids long. V shed 4 bases, J shed 3 bases, and the junction held 12 bases outside the gene matches. CDR1 is SGDLS, CDR2 YYNGEE, per germline. This sequence was found in a woman in her thirties with COVID-19, enrolled during active disease. Sequencing used peripheral blood. V and J are TRBV9 and TRBJ2-7, with 8 bases fitting TRBD1. DNA for the CDR3: TGTGCCAGCAGCCCTGACCCCGGGACAGGCCACTACGAGCAGTACTTC. Its protein product is CASSPDPGTGHYEQYF.